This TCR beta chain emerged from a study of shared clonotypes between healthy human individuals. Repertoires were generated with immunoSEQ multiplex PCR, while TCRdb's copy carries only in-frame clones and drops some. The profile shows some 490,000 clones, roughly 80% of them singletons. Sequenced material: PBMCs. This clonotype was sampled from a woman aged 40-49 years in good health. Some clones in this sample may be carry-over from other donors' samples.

For the CDR3, the DNA is TGTGCCAGCAGCCAAGGGGGTGGGGTCCACGAGCAGTACTTC. Its translation is CASSQGGGVHEQYF. V is TRBV14 and J is TRBJ2-7; unclear D gene. The CDR3 is 14 amino acids. Trimming shortened V by 1 base and J by 5 bases, and 12 bases separated the two germline ends. From germline, CDR1 is SGHDN and CDR2 FVKESK.